This is a list of T cell receptor beta chains from one sample in a study of blood T cells in healthy people across ages. TCRdb reprocessed the 5' RACE reads via MiXCR and lists one record per CDR3 protein. The table includes around 1,900,000 distinct CDR3 sequences, more than 35% detected once. The sequenced sample consisted of blood. Every receptor here comes from a human donor in good health. CDR3s include the opening cysteine and the closing phenylalanine or tryptophan. The D gene is left open where the match is weak. Not every row has a clone size; where given, it reads once, few, many or a size class.

J gene: TRBJ2-5
clone size: NA
V gene: TRBV29-1
D gene: NA
CDR3 DNA: TGCAGCCCCGGGACCCAACGCCAAGAGACCCAGTACTTC
CDR3 protein: CSPGTQRQETQYF

J gene: TRBJ2-5
clone size: NA
V gene: TRBV11-3
D gene: NA
CDR3 DNA: TGTGCCAGCAGCAATAGAAATTCAGGGCAGGAAGAGACCCAGTACTTC
CDR3 protein: CASSNRNSGQEETQYF

J gene: TRBJ2-1
clone size: once
V gene: TRBV5-1
D gene: TRBD2
CDR3 DNA: TGCGCCAGCAGTCCGAGACTAGCGGGGGGCCTTAGTTCCTACAATGAGCAGTTCTTC
CDR3 protein: CASSPRLAGGLSSYNEQFF

J gene: TRBJ2-1
clone size: NA
V gene: TRBV29-1
D gene: TRBD2
CDR3 DNA: TGCAGCGCTGGTAGCGGGGGGAGCTCCTACAATGAGCAGTTCTTC
CDR3 protein: CSAGSGGSSYNEQFF

J gene: TRBJ1-1
clone size: NA
V gene: TRBV20-1
D gene: NA
CDR3 DNA: TGCAGTGCTAGGTCCACTCCGAACACTGAAGCTTTCTTT
CDR3 protein: CSARSTPNTEAFF

J gene: TRBJ1-1
clone size: NA
V gene: TRBV7-2
D gene: NA
CDR3 DNA: TGTGCCAGCAGCTCAAATTTACGTCTTTTAATGAACACTGAAGCTTTCTTT
CDR3 protein: CASSSNLRLLMNTEAFF

J gene: TRBJ1-2
clone size: many
V gene: TRBV20-1
D gene: NA
CDR3 DNA: TGCAGTGCCACCGGGACAATGCATGGCTACACCTTC
CDR3 protein: CSATGTMHGYTF

J gene: TRBJ2-3
clone size: once
V gene: TRBV3-1
D gene: NA
CDR3 DNA: TGTGCCAGCAGCCACGGACCAAGGAAGAGCACAGATACGCAGTATTTT
CDR3 protein: CASSHGPRKSTDTQYF

J gene: TRBJ2-5
clone size: NA
V gene: TRBV5-1
D gene: NA
CDR3 DNA: TGCGCCAGCATTGACAGCAAGAGGGAGACCCAGTACTTC
CDR3 protein: CASIDSKRETQYF

J gene: TRBJ2-7
clone size: NA
V gene: TRBV6-6
D gene: TRBD2
CDR3 DNA: TGTGCCAGCAGTCCCTCCAGGAGCGGGGGCAGCTCCTACGAGCAGTACTTC
CDR3 protein: CASSPSRSGGSSYEQYF

J gene: TRBJ2-1
clone size: NA
V gene: TRBV24-1
D gene: NA
CDR3 DNA: TGTGCCACCAGTTTAAAGGGAGTCGATGAGCAGTTCTTC
CDR3 protein: CATSLKGVDEQFF

J gene: TRBJ1-4
clone size: few
V gene: TRBV29-1
D gene: NA
CDR3 DNA: TGCAGCGTTGAATTACAGAGCACTAATGAAAAACTGTTTTTT
CDR3 protein: CSVELQSTNEKLFF

J gene: TRBJ2-7
clone size: few
V gene: TRBV11-2
D gene: TRBD1
CDR3 DNA: TGTGCCAGCAGCTCGGACAGGGCCCTCATCTACGAGCAGTACTTC
CDR3 protein: CASSSDRALIYEQYF

J gene: TRBJ1-1
clone size: NA
V gene: TRBV3-1
D gene: NA
CDR3 DNA: TGTGCCAGCAGCCAAGTGGAGGGATTCACTGAAGCTTTCTTT
CDR3 protein: CASSQVEGFTEAFF

J gene: TRBJ2-3
clone size: NA
V gene: TRBV10-3
D gene: NA
CDR3 DNA: TGTGCCATCAGTGAGGCTAGACTTGGGGATACGCAGTATTTT
CDR3 protein: CAISEARLGDTQYF

J gene: TRBJ2-7
clone size: NA
V gene: TRBV29-1
D gene: NA
CDR3 DNA: TGCAGCGCCTGGACTGTAACCTACGAGCAGTACTTC
CDR3 protein: CSAWTVTYEQYF